This TCR beta chain comes out of a study of cytomegalovirus exposure and HLA in healthy donors. Study-level results: In vitro testing confirmed a few CMV-associated chains as specific for CMV antigens. Presence/absence analyses treated sequencing depth as roughly uniform across donors.

About this clone itself: The antigen is undetermined.

Germline-derived CDR1 and CDR2 are SGHDT and YYEEEE. The CDR3 has 15 residues. J was trimmed by 3 bases and V by 0 bases; bases with no gene match: 5. It was with 60 Vbeta and 13 Jbeta primers that the PCR ran. The data were produced by immunoSEQ multiplex PCR, yet TCRdb's version contains in-frame clones alone and is incomplete. In the table there are fewer than 250,000 clones, roughly 86% of which are singletons. The specimen was PBMCs. This rearrangement joins TRBV5-6 to TRBJ2-7; 8 bases are shared with TRBD2. This receptor was taken from a woman aged 18 to 35 in good health and CMV-seronegative. CDR3 region: CASSLAAGGDYEQYF. CDR3 nucleotides: TGTGCCAGCAGCTTGGCGGCGGGGGGTGACTACGAGCAGTACTTC.